This entry describes one TCR beta chain. This sample was taken from a study of CD8 T cells in Susac syndrome. The RNA input was roughly 0.45 to 1 ug, and it was reverse transcribed with random hexamers. MiXCR, applied by TCRdb to the immunoSEQ multiplex PCR reads, yields one record per CDR3 protein. The sample lists 100,000 to 150,000 distinct CDR3 sequences, about 96% occurring once. The CDR3 is made up of 15 amino acids. The V and J ends lost 3 bases and 2 bases, in that order; junction bases with no gene match: 5. Germline V CDR1 and CDR2: KGHSH, LQKENI. The chain uses TRBV18 and TRBJ2-3; TRBD2 matches at 7 bases. The clonotype comes from a human donor in good health. Material: CD4+ T cells from PBMCs. The DNA of the CDR3 is TGTGCCAGCTCACCGTACCTAGCGGCCACAGATACGCAGTATTTT. Translated, it gives CASSPYLAATDTQYF.